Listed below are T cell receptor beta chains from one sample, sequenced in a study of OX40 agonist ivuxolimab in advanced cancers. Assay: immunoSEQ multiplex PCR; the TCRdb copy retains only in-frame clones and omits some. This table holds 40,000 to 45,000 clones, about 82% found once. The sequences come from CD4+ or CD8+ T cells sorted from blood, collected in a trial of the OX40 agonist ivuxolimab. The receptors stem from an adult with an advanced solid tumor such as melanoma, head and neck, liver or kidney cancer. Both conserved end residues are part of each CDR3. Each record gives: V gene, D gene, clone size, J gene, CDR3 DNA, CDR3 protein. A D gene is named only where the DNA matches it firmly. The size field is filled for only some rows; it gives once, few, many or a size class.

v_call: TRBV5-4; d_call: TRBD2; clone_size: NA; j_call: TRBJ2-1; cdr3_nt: TGTGCCAGCAGCCCGGAAGGGAGCGGGGGGGCTTCCTACAATGAGCAGTTCTTC; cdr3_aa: CASSPEGSGGASYNEQFF
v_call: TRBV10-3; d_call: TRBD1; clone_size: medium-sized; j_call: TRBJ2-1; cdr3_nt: TGTGCCATCAGTGAGTCGGGACAGCAGTACAATGAGCAGTTCTTC; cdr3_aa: CAISESGQQYNEQFF
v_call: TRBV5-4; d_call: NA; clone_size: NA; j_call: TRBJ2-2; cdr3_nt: TGTGCCAGCAGCTTAGGTGTGGAGCTGTTTTTT; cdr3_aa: CASSLGVELFF
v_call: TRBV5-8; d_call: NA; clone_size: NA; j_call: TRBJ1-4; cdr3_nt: TGTGCCAGCAGCCCGCAGGGAAATGAAAAACTGTTTTTT; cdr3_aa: CASSPQGNEKLFF
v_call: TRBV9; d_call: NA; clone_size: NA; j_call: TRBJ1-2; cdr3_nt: TGTGCCAGCAGCGTCGGCTGGACAGACAATGACCTTAACTATGGCTACACCTTC; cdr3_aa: CASSVGWTDNDLNYGYTF
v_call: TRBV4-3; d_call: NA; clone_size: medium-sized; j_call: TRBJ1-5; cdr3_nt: TGCGCCAGCAGCCAAGAAAGCGATCAGCCCCAGCATTTT; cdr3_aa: CASSQESDQPQHF
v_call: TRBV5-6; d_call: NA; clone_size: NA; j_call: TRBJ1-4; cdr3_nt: TGTGCCAGCAGCTCGGCCGGTGAGGAAAAACTGTTTTTT; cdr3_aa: CASSSAGEEKLFF
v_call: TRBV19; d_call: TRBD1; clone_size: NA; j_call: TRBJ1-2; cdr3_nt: TGTGCCAGTAGCATTGACAGGGGTATGAACTATGGCTACACCTTC; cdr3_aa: CASSIDRGMNYGYTF
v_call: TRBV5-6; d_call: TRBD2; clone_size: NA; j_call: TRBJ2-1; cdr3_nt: TGTGCCAGCAGCTTGGTTAGCGGGGGAACCTACAATGAGCAGTTCTTC; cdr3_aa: CASSLVSGGTYNEQFF
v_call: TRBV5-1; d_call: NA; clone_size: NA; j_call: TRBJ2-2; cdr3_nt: TGCGCCAGCGTCTGGCAAGTCGGCACCGGGGAGCTGTTTTTT; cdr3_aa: CASVWQVGTGELFF
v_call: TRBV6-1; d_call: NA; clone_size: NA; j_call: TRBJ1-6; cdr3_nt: TGTGCCAGCAGTGAGAGTCGGACAGCCTATAATTCACCCCTCCACTTT; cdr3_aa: CASSESRTAYNSPLHF
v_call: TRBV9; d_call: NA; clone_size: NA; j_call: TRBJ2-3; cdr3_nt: TGTGCCAGCAGCGTAGGAGTAATCGGCACAGATACGCAGTATTTT; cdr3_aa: CASSVGVIGTDTQYF
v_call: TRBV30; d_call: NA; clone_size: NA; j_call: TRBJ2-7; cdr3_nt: TGTGCCTGGAGTGGGTCCGCCTCCTACGAGCAGTACTTC; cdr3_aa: CAWSGSASYEQYF
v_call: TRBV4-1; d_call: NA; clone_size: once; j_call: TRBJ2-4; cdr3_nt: TGCGCCAGCAGCCCTCCTGGGGGGTCCGCAAACATTCAGTACTTC; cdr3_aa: CASSPPGGSANIQYF
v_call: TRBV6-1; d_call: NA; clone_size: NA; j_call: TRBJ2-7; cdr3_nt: TGTGCCAGCAGTGTACAGCGCTCCTACGAGCAGTACTTC; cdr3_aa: CASSVQRSYEQYF
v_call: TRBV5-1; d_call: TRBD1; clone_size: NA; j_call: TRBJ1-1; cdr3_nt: TGCGCCAGCAGCTTGGGGGACAGGGAATTGGTCACTGAAGCTTTCTTT; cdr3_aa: CASSLGDRELVTEAFF
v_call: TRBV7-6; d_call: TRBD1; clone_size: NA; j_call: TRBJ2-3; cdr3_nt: TGTGCCAGCAGCCTCGGACAGGGCACAGATACGCAGTATTTT; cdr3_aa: CASSLGQGTDTQYF
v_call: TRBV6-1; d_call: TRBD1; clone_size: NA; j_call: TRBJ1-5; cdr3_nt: TGTGCCAGCAGTGAACCTGCGGGACAGGGGCTTCAGCCCCAGCATTTT; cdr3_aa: CASSEPAGQGLQPQHF
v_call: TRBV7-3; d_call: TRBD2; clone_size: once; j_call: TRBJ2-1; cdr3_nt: TGTGCCAGCAGCTTAAACGGGGAGGCTAGCGGGGCCAATGAGCAGTTCTTC; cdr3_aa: CASSLNGEASGANEQFF
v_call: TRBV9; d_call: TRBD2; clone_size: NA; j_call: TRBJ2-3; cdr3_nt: TGTGCCAGCAGCGTAGACACCGGGGGGGCGGGAGATACGCAGTATTTT; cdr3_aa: CASSVDTGGAGDTQYF
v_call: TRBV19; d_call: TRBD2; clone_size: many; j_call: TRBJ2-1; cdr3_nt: TGTGCCAGTAGGGAACTAGCGGGGGTAGAAAATGAGCAGTTCTTC; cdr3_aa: CASRELAGVENEQFF
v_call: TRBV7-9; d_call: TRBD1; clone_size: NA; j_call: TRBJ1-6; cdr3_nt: TGTGCCAGCAGCTCCCCCGGACAGGGCTATAATTCACCCCTCCACTTT; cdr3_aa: CASSSPGQGYNSPLHF
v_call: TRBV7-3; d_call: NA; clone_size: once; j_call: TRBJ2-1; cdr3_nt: TGTGCCAGCAGCTTTGCGGTATACAATGAGCAGTTCTTC; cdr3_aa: CASSFAVYNEQFF
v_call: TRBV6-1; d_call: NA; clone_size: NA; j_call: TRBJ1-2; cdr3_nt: TGTGCCAGCAGTGAAGCGGGGAGGGCATGGGCTAACTATGGCTACACCTTC; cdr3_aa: CASSEAGRAWANYGYTF
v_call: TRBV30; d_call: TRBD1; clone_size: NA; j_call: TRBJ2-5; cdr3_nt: TGTGCCTGGAGTCCGACAGGGCTGGAGACCCAGTACTTC; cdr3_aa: CAWSPTGLETQYF
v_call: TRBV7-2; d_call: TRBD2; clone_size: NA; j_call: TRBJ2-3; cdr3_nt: TGTGCCAGCAGCTTAGCCCAGAAGCGGGGTGGGGGAGATACGCAGTATTTT; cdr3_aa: CASSLAQKRGGGDTQYF
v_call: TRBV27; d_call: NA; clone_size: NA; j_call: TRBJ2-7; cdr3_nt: TGTGCCAGCAGTTGGCGGGGCAGCTACGAGCAGTACTTC; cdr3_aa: CASSWRGSYEQYF
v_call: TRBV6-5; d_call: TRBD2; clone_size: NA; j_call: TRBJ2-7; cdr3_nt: TGTGCCAGCAGTTCGACTAGCGGGGGATCCTACGAGCAGTACTTC; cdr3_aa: CASSSTSGGSYEQYF
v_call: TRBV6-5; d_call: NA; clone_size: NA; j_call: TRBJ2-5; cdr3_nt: TGTGCCAGCAGTTACTCTGACAGCCTTCAAGAGACCCAGTACTTC; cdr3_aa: CASSYSDSLQETQYF
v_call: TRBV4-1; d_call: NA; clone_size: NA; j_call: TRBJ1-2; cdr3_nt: TGCGCCAGCAGCCAAGTGGGGGGGGACTATGGCTACACCTTC; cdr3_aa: CASSQVGGDYGYTF
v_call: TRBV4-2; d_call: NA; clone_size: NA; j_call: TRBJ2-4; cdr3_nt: TGTGCCAGCAGCCAAGAGGCCACCCAAGGAAGAAACATTCAGTACTTC; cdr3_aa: CASSQEATQGRNIQYF
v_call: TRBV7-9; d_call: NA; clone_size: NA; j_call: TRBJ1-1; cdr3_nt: TGTGCCATTACCAGGGCACAGAACACTGAAGCTTTCTTT; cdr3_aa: CAITRAQNTEAFF
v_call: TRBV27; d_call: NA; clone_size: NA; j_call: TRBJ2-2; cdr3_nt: TGTGCCAGCAGTTGGGTGAACACCGGGGAGCTGTTTTTT; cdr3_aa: CASSWVNTGELFF
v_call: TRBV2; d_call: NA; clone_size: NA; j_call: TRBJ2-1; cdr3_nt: TGTGCCAGCTCGGGGTTTAAGGATGAGCAGTTCTTC; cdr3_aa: CASSGFKDEQFF
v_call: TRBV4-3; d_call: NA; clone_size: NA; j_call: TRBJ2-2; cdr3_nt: TGCGCCAGCAGCCAAGACATGGGTGTCACCGGGGAGCTGTTTTTT; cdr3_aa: CASSQDMGVTGELFF
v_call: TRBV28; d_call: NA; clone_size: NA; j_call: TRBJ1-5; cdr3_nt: TGTGCCAGCAGTTTCTTGCGGAGCAATCAGCCCCAGCATTTT; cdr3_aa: CASSFLRSNQPQHF
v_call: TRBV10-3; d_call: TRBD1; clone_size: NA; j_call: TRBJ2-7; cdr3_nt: TGTGCCATCAACTCACAGGGGGAGCAGTACTTC; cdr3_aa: CAINSQGEQYF
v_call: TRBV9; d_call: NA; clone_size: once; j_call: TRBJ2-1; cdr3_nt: TGTGCCAGCAGCGTAGGAGGATTCACCTACAATGAGCAGTTCTTC; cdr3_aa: CASSVGGFTYNEQFF
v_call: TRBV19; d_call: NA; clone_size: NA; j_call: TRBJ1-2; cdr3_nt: TGTGCCAGTACCATTGTGGAGGGTAGGGGCGGCTACACCTTC; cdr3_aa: CASTIVEGRGGYTF
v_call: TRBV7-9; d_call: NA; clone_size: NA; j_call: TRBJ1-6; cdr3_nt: TGTGCCAGCAGCCAACTTACAGGAGATAATTCACCCCTCCACTTT; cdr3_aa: CASSQLTGDNSPLHF
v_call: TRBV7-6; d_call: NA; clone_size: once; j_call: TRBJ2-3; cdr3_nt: TGTGCCAGCAGCTCCGGGACGCGGCCATTCACAGATACGCAGTATTTT; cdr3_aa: CASSSGTRPFTDTQYF
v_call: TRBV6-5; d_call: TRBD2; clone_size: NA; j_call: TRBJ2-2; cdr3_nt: TGTGCCAGCAGTCTTACTAGCGGGGGTTCCGGGGAGCTGTTTTTT; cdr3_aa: CASSLTSGGSGELFF
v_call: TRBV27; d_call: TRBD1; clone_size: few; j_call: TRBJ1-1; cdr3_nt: TGTGCCAGCAGTCCCCTGACAGGGGGGGCTTTCTTT; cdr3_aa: CASSPLTGGAFF
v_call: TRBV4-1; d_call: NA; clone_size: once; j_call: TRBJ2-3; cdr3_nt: TGCGCCAGCAGCCAAGATGCGATTCTTGGGGAGTATTTT; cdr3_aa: CASSQDAILGEYF